These 15 T cell receptor beta chains were all obtained from the same sample, sequenced in a study of blood T cell repertoires in COVID-19. Using immunoSEQ multiplex PCR, the repertoire was profiled, and TCRdb retains in-frame clones only, with some absent. Among around 100,000 clones listed, about 85% were seen once. The sample taken for sequencing was peripheral blood. The receptors here all came from a man aged 50-59 years with active or convalescent COVID-19.

The table lists this clone with a count of one. The chain carries TRBV6-5 and TRBJ2-1; D unclear. Germline values: CDR1 MNHEY, CDR2 SVGAGI. The CDR3 covers 14 residues. V gave up 6 bases and J gave up 6 bases, with 15 bases separating them. This CDR3 reads CASRAWAPTNEQFF. The DNA of the CDR3 is TGTGCCAGCAGAGCTTGGGCACCGACCAATGAGCAGTTCTTC.

The V call is TRBV19, the J call TRBJ2-7; 10 bases line up with TRBD2. V shed 1 base and J 2 bases; nucleotides not matched to a gene: 14. CDR3 length: 19 amino acids. Germline V lookup: CDR1 LNHDA, CDR2 SQIVND (reference sequence). CDR3 region: CASSIAGGLAARQAYEQYF. The DNA for the CDR3 is TGTGCCAGTAGTATAGCTGGAGGACTAGCGGCCCGTCAGGCCTACGAGCAGTACTTC. Looking up the rest from reference TRBV19 and TRBJ2-7 gives the full variable domain: DGGITQSPKYLFRKEGQNVTLSCEQNLNHDAMYWYRQDPGQGLRLIYYSQIVNDFQKGDIAEGYSVSREKKESFPLTVTSAQKNPTAFYLCASSIAGGLAARQAYEQYFGPGTRLTVT.

The chain carries TRBV28 and TRBJ1-3; D gene unclear. The V end lost 8 bases, the J end lost 8 bases, and 22 bases lay between the germline ends. CDR1 is MDHEN and CDR2 is SYDVKM in the germline V gene. The CDR3 has 15 residues. The CDR3 coding sequence is TGTGCCAGCGCGTCCTCGGGGATCGGGTCCTACACCATATATTTT. Encoded protein: CASASSGIGSYTIYF.

This chain joins TRBV21-1 and TRBJ1-2; the DNA was not used to check the table's D call, TRBD1. TRBV21-1 is a listed pseudogene. The CDR3 spans 15 residues. CDR3 nucleotide sequence: TGTGCCAGCAGCAAAGATGTGGGGCTGGGCTATGGCTACACCTTC. It yields the protein CASSKDVGLGYGYTF.

The V and J genes are TRBV24-1 and TRBJ2-2; TRBD2 matches 7 bases. J lost 1 base, V lost 4 bases, and 5 bases had no gene match. Per the germline V gene, CDR1 is KGHDR and CDR2 is SFDVKD. This CDR3 has 16 amino acids. CDR3 nucleotide sequence: TGTGCCACCAGTGAGCGGGGGAACATGAACACCGGGGAGCTGTTTTTT. Translation gives CATSERGNMNTGELFF.

The chain employs TRBV7-9 and TRBJ1-1; 11 positions match TRBD1. The CDR3 has 16 amino acids. V lost 5 bases to trimming and J lost 6 bases; unmatched junction nucleotides: 11. Germline V CDR1 and CDR2: SEHNR, FQNEAQ (reference sequence). This chain's CDR3 is CASSGKAGQGAAEAFF. DNA for the CDR3: TGTGCCAGCAGCGGAAAAGCAGGACAGGGGGCCGCTGAAGCTTTCTTT.

The CDR3: CASSYLGFGNTIYF. The DNA of the CDR3 is TGTGCCAGCAGTTACCTGGGCTTTGGAAACACCATATATTTT. V is TRBV6-5 and J is TRBJ1-3; D is uncertain. CDR3 size: 14 residues. Looked up from germline, CDR1 is MNHEY and CDR2 is SVGAGI. The V gene lost 2 bases and the J gene lost 3 bases, with 8 bases spanning the gap.

The rearrangement uses TRBV5-6 and TRBJ2-1, with D unclear. Germline CDR1 is SGHDT and CDR2 is YYEEEE. The CDR3 totals 15 residues. The ends were cut back, 1 base at V and 3 bases at J, with 11 bases in the middle. The CDR3, as DNA: TGTGCCAGCAGCTTGAATCGAGTCTTCTACAATGAGCAGTTCTTC. Amino acid sequence: CASSLNRVFYNEQFF.

The chain uses TRBV28 and TRBJ1-1, with 9 bases fitting TRBD1. The CDR3 runs to 15 residues. CDR1 and CDR2 (germline): MDHEN, SYDVKM. J gave up 5 bases and V 4 bases, and 8 bases lay outside the gene matches. CDR3: CASSSTTGGWTEAFF. The CDR3 bases are TGTGCCAGCAGTTCTACGACAGGGGGTTGGACTGAAGCTTTCTTT. Combining the CDR3 with reference TRBV28 and TRBJ1-1 gives the whole variable domain DVKVTQSSRYLVKRTGEKVFLECVQDMDHENMFWYRQDPGLGLRLIYFSYDVKMKEKGDIPEGYSVSREKKERFSLILESASTNQTSMYLCASSSTTGGWTEAFFGQGTRLTVV.

The chain recombines TRBV24-1 with TRBJ2-5; the D gene is possibly TRBD1 (6 bases). The CDR3 runs 14 residues. V lost 7 bases, J lost 4 bases, and 15 bases lay in between. The germline CDR1 and CDR2 sequences are KGHDR and SFDVKD. The CDR3: CATSTTRGGETQYF. The CDR3 bases are TGTGCCACCAGCACAACCAGGGGCGGAGAGACCCAGTACTTC.

The chain combines TRBV7-3 with TRBJ2-3, with 8 bases matching TRBD2. The trim removed 2 bases at V and 0 bases at J, leaving 4 bases unmatched. The CDR3 runs to 16 residues. The germline V gene encodes CDR1 SGHTA and CDR2 FQGTGA. The CDR3 spells CASSLGAGGSTDTQYF. The CDR3 coding sequence is TGTGCCAGCAGCTTAGGGGCGGGAGGTAGCACAGATACGCAGTATTTT.

The rearrangement links TRBV15 to TRBJ2-3, with TRBD2 matching over 10 bases. The CDR3 runs 15 residues. Looked up from germline, CDR1 is LNHNV and CDR2 is YYDKDF (reference sequence). The ends lost 0 bases at V and 4 bases at J; junction bases unmatched: 1. CDR3 coding DNA: TGTGCCACCAGCAGAGAAGCGGGAGGGTCAGATACGCAGTATTTT. This sequence encodes CATSREAGGSDTQYF.

CDR3 loop: CASSYSLAGAGELFF. The DNA of the CDR3 is TGTGCCAGCAGTTACTCACTAGCCGGGGCCGGGGAGCTGTTTTTT. The V gene is TRBV6-5, the J gene TRBJ2-2, with a weak D call TRBD2 (6 bases). The germline gives CDR1 MNHEY, CDR2 SVGAGI. The V and J ends lost 0 bases and 6 bases respectively, with 11 bases between them. CDR3 length: 15 residues.

This chain uses TRBV7-3 with TRBJ1-1; D unclear. The CDR3 has 13 amino acids. The ends were cut back, 5 bases at V and 1 base at J, with 8 bases in the middle. Per germline, CDR1 SGHTA and CDR2 FQGTGA. The CDR3 DNA reads TGTGCCAGCAGCGCGCGGGGGAACACTGAAGCTTTCTTT. Translating gives CASSARGNTEAFF.

The chain carries TRBV3-1 (or the pseudogene TRBV3-2) and TRBJ2-2, with 11 bases that match TRBD2. Germline CDR1 LGHDT, CDR2 YNNKEL (reference sequence). This CDR3 region has 15 residues. Losses at the gene ends were 5 bases for V and 6 bases for J; bases not matched to a gene: 5. CDR3: CASSVTSGSPGELFF. CDR3 nucleotides: TGTGCCAGCAGCGTCACTAGCGGGAGCCCCGGGGAGCTGTTTTTT.